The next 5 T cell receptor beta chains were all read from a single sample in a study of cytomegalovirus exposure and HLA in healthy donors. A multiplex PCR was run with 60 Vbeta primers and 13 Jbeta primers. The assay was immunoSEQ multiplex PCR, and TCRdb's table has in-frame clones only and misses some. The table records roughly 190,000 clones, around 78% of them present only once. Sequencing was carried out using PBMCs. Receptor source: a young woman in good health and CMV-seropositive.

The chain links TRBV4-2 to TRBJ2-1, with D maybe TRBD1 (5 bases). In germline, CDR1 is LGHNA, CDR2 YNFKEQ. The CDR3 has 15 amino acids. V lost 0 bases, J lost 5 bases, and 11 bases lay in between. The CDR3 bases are TGTGCCAGCAGCCAAGAATCAGGGCACCACAATGAGCAGTTCTTC. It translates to CASSQESGHHNEQFF.

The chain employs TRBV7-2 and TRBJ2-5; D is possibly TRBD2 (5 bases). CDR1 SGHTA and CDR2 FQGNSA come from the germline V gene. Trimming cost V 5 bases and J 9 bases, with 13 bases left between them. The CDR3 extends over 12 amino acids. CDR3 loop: CASSPGLGAQYF. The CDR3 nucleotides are TGTGCCAGCAGCCCCGGACTTGGGGCCCAGTACTTC. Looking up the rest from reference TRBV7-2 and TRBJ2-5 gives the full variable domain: GAGVSQSPSNKVTEKGKDVELRCDPISGHTALYWYRQSLGQGLEFLIYFQGNSAPDKSGLPSDRFSAERTGGSVSTLTIQRTQQEDSAVYLCASSPGLGAQYFGPGTRLLVL.

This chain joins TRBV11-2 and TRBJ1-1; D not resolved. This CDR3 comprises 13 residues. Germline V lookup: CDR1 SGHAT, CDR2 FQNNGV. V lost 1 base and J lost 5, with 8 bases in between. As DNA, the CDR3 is TGTGCCAGCAGCTTAGGGCGGGCTACTGAAGCTTTCTTT. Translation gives CASSLGRATEAFF.

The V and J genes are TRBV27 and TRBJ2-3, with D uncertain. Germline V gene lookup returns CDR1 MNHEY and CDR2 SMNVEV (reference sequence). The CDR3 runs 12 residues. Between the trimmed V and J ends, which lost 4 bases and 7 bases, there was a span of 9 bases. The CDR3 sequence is CASSSRSHTQYF. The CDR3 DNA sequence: TGTGCCAGCAGTTCGAGGTCCCATACGCAGTATTTT.

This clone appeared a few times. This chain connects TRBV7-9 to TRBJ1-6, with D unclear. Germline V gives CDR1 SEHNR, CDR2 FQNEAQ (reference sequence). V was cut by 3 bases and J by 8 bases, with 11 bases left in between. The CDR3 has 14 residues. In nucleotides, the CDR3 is TGTGCCAGCAGCTTTTTAGGGAGAGATTCACCCCTCCACTTT. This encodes CASSFLGRDSPLHF.